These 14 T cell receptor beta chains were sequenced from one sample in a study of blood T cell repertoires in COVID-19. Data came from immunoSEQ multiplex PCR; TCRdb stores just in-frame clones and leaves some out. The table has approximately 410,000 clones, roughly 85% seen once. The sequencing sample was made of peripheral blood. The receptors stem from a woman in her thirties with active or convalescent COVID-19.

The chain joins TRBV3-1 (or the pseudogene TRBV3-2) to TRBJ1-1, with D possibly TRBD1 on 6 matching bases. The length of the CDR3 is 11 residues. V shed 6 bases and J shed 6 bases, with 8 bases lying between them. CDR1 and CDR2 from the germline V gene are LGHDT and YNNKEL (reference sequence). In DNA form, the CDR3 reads TGTGCCAGCAGACAGGGTCCTGAAGCTTTCTTT. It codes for CASRQGPEAFF.

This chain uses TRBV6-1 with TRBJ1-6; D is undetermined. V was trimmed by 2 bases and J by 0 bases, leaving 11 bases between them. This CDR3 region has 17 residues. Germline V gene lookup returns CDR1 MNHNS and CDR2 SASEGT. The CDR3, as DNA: TGTGCCAGCAGTGAATTAGCCTCAAGCTCCTATAATTCACCCCTCCACTTT. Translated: CASSELASSSYNSPLHF.

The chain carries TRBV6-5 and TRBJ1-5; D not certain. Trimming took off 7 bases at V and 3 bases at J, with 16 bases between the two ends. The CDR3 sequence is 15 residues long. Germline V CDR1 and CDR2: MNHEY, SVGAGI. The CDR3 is CASIGTGRDNQPQHF. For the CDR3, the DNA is TGTGCCAGCATCGGTACGGGGAGGGACAATCAGCCCCAGCATTTT.

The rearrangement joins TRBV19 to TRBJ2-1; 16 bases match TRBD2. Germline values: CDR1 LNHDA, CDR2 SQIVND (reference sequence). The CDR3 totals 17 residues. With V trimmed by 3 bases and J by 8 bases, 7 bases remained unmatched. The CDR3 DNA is TGTGCCAGTAGTATCGGGACTAGCGGGGGGGCTTGGTATGAGCAGTTCTTC. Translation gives CASSIGTSGGAWYEQFF.

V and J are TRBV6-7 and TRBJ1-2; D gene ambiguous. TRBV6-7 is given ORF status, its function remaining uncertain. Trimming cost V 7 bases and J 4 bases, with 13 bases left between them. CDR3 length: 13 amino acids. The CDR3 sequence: CASIPSLSYGYTF. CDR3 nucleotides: TGTGCCAGCATCCCCTCCCTAAGCTATGGCTACACCTTC.

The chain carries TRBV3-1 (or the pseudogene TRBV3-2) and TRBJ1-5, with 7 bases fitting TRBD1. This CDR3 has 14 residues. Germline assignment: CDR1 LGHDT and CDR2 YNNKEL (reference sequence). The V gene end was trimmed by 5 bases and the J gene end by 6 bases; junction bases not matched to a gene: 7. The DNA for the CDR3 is TGTGCCAGCAGCTTTGACAGGGTTGGTCAGCCCCAGCATTTT. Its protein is CASSFDRVGQPQHF.

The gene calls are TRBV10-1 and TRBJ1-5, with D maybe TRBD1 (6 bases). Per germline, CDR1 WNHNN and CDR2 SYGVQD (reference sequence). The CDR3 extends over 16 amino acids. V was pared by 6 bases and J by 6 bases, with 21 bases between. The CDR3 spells CASRGAGAFSPQPQHF. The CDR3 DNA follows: TGCGCCAGCAGGGGCGCAGGGGCGTTTAGTCCTCAGCCCCAGCATTTT.

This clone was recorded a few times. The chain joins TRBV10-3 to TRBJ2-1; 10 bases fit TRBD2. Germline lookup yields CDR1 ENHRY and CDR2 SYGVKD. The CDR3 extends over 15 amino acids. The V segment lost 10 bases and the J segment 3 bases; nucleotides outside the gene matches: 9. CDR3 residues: CATEKREGGYNEQFF. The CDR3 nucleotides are TGTGCCACTGAGAAGCGGGAGGGGGGCTACAATGAGCAGTTCTTC.

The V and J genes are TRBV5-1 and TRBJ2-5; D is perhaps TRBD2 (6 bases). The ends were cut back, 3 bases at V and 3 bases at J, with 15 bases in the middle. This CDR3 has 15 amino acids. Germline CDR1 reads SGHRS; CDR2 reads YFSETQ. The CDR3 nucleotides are TGCGCCAGCAGCTCCCAGACCGGGACTGAAGAGACCCAGTACTTC. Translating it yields CASSSQTGTEETQYF.

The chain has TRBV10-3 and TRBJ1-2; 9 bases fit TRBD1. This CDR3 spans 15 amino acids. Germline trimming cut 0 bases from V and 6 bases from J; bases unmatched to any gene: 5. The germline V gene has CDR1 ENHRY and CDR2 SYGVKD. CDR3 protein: CAISESGQGSDGYTF. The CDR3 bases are TGTGCCATCAGTGAGTCGGGACAGGGCTCCGATGGCTACACCTTC.

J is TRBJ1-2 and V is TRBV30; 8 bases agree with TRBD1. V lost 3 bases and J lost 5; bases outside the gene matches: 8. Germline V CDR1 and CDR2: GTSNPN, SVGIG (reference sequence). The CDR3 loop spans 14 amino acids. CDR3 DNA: TGTGCCTGGAGGATGGACAGGGCTCCGTATGGCTACACCTTC. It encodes CAWRMDRAPYGYTF.

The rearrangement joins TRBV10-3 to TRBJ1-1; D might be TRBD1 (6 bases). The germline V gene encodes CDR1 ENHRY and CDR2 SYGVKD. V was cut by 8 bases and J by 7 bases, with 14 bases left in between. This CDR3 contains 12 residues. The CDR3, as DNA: TGTGCCATCGGGACACTCGGGGATGAAGCTTTCTTT. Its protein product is CAIGTLGDEAFF.

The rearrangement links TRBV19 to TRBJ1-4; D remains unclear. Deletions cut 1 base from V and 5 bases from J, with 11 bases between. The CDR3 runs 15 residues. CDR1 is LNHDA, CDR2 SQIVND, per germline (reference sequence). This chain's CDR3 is CASSIGRRLNEKLFF. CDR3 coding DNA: TGTGCCAGTAGTATAGGAAGGCGGCTCAATGAAAAACTGTTTTTT.

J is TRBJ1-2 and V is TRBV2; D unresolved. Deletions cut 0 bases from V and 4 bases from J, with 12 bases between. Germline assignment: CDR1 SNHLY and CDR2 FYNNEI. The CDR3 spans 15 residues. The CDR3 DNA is TGTGCCAGCAGTGAAGCGCTGGAACCTAGCTATGGCTACACCTTC. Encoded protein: CASSEALEPSYGYTF.